The subject of this entry is one TCR beta chain. The record originates from a study of identical twins. CDR3 length: 15 amino acids. V was pared by 4 bases and J by 0 bases, with 10 bases between. MiXCR, applied by TCRdb to the 5' RACE reads, yields one record per CDR3 protein. This table has roughly 720,000 distinct CDR3 sequences, approximately 18% appearing once. The sample was also reused in another study, on T cells expressing NK-cell markers.

The V call is TRBV12-3 or TRBV12-4, the J call TRBJ1-5, with D perhaps matching TRBD1 (5 bases). This TCR was recovered from a woman aged 18 to 35 in good health. The sequencing sample was made of PBMCs. The DNA for the CDR3 is TGTGCCAGCAGTTGGGACGGTTATAGCAATCAGCCCCAGCATTTT. Encoded protein: CASSWDGYSNQPQHF.